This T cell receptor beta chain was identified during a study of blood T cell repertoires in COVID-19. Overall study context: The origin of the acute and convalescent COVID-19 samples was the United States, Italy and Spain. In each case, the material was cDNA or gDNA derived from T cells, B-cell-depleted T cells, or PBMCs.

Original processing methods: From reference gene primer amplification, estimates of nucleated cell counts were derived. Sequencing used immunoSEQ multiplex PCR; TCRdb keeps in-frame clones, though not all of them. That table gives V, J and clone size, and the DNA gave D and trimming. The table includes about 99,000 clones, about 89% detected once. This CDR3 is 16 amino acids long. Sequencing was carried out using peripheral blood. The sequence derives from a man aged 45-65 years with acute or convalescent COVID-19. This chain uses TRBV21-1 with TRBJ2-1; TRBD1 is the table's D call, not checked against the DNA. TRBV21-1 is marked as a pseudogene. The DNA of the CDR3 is TGTGCCAGCAGCTCCGACGAGGGGGATAGGGGGAATGAGCAGTTCTTC. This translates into CASSSDEGDRGNEQFF.